This TCR beta chain was sequenced during a study of T cells in localized non-small cell lung cancer. The V gene's germline CDR1 is PRHDT and CDR2 FYEKMQ (reference sequence). V gave up 2 bases and J gave up 4 bases, with 11 bases separating them. The CDR3 covers 14 residues. Sequenced by immunoSEQ multiplex PCR; TCRdb stores in-frame clones only, minus some. The sample comprises 70,000 to 100,000 clones, 80% of which are singletons, and roughly 9.8% rests with the top ten. This clone was counted a few times. Its antigen is undetermined. Regarding the study as a whole: Adjacent lung exhibited a median of 57 among the 100 most abundant tumor clones. It was uninvolved adjacent lung that showed the highest T cell clonality, exceeding tumor.

Material: peripheral blood, obtained before any cancer treatment. The chain carries TRBV13 and TRBJ1-2, with a possible D match to TRBD1 (5 bases). The sequence was collected from a female donor over 55 with stage I lung adenocarcinoma. Here the CDR3 reads CASSLRQGGYGYTF. Here the CDR3 DNA reads TGTGCCAGCAGCTTACGTCAGGGAGGCTATGGCTACACCTTC.